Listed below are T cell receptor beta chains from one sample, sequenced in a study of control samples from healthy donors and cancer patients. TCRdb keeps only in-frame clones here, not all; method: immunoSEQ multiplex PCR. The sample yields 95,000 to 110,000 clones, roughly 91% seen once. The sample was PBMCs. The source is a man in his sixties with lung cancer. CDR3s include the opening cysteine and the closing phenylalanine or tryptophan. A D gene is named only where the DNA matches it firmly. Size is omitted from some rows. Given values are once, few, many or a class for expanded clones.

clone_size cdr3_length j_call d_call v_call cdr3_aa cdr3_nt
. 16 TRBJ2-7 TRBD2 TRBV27 CASSSIAGGSLYEQYF TGTGCCAGCAGTTCCATAGCGGGAGGATCTCTCTACGAGCAGTACTTC
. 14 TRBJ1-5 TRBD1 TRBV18 CASSRGTGEKPQHF TGTGCCAGCTCCAGGGGGACAGGGGAAAAGCCCCAGCATTTT
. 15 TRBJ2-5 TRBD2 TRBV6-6 CASSYSAGGQETQYF TGTGCCAGCAGTTACTCCGCGGGGGGCCAAGAGACCCAGTACTTC
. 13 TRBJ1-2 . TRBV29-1 CSVERVTDYGYTF TGCAGCGTTGAGAGGGTGACGGACTATGGCTACACCTTC
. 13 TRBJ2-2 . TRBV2 CASSASGVGELFF TGTGCCAGCAGTGCCTCAGGGGTCGGGGAGCTGTTTTTT
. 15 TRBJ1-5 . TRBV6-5 CASSPLESSKGPQHF TGTGCCAGCAGCCCGCTCGAGTCTTCTAAGGGGCCCCAGCATTTT
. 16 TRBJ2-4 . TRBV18 CASSPPSSLAKNIQYF TGTGCCAGCTCACCACCCTCCAGCCTAGCCAAAAACATTCAGTACTTC
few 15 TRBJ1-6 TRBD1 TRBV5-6 CASSLTGTGYSPLHF TGTGCCAGCAGCCTTACCGGGACAGGATATTCACCCCTCCACTTT
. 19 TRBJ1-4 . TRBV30 CAWSVRPGRRVFEVEKLFF TGTGCCTGGAGTGTACGGCCAGGGAGGAGGGTCTTCGAGGTGGAAAAACTGTTTTTT
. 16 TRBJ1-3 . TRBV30 CAWNSDRLLSGNTIYF TGTGCCTGGAATTCGGACAGATTACTTTCTGGAAACACCATATATTTT
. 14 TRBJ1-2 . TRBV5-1 CASSLRTEQSGYTF TGCGCCAGCAGCTTAAGGACAGAACAGTCCGGCTACACCTTC
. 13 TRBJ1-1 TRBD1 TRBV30 CAWGQGVDTEAFF TGTGCCTGGGGACAGGGGGTAGATACTGAAGCTTTCTTT
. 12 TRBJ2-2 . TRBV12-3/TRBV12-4 CASSPSTGELFF TGTGCCAGCAGCCCGAGCACCGGGGAGCTGTTTTTT
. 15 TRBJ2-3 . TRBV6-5 CASKLRVWGPDTQYF TGTGCCAGCAAGCTGAGGGTATGGGGGCCAGATACGCAGTATTTT
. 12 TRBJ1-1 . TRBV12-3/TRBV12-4 CASSLLRDPAFF TGTGCCAGCAGCCTTTTGAGGGATCCAGCTTTCTTT
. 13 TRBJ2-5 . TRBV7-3 CASSRGSGETQYF TGTGCCAGCAGCCGGGGCTCCGGGGAGACCCAGTACTTC
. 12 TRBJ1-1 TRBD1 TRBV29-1 CSVRQGSTEAFF TGCAGCGTCCGACAGGGGAGCACTGAAGCTTTCTTT
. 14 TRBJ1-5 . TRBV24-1 CATSEPPINQPQHF TGTGCCACCAGTGAGCCTCCTATCAATCAGCCCCAGCATTTT
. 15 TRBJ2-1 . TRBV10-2 CASRPGGRPYNEQFF TGCGCCAGCAGACCCGGGGGGCGACCCTACAATGAGCAGTTCTTC
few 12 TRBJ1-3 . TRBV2 CASSGTGNTIYF TGTGCCAGCAGTGGGACAGGAAACACCATATATTTT
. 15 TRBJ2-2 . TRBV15 CATSRGQGGAGELFF TGTGCCACCAGCAGAGGGCAGGGGGGAGCCGGGGAGCTGTTTTTT
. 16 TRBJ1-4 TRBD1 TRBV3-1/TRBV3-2 CASSQKPTGGVDKLFF TGTGCCAGCAGCCAGAAACCGACAGGGGGCGTTGACAAACTGTTTTTT
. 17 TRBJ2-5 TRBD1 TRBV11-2 CASSLDPGTGDDETQYF TGTGCCAGCAGCTTAGATCCCGGGACAGGGGATGATGAGACCCAGTACTTC
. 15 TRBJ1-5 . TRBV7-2 CASSLGGNSNQPQHF TGTGCCAGCAGCTTAGGAGGTAATAGCAATCAGCCCCAGCATTTT
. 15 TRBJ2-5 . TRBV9 CASSTGGGAWETQYF TGTGCCAGCAGCACAGGGGGAGGGGCTTGGGAGACCCAGTACTTC
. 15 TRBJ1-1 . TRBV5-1 CASSLLETGNTEAFF TGCGCCAGCAGCTTGTTAGAGACAGGTAACACTGAAGCTTTCTTT
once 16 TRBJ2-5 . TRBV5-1 CASCLGPGPGQETQYF TGCGCCAGCTGCTTGGGTCCGGGACCGGGCCAAGAGACCCAGTACTTC
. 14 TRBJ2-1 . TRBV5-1 CASMERPGDNEQFF TGCGCCAGCATGGAGAGACCGGGGGACAATGAGCAGTTCTTC
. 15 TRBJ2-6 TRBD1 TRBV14 CASSRTGAGANVLTF TGTGCCAGCAGCCGGACAGGGGCCGGGGCCAACGTCCTGACTTTC
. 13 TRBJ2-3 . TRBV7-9 CASSVSGTDTQYF TGTGCCAGCAGCGTCTCTGGGACAGATACGCAGTATTTT
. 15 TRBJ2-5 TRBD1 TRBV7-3 CASSVPGGGGETQYF TGTGCCAGCAGCGTACCAGGGGGCGGAGGGGAGACCCAGTACTTC
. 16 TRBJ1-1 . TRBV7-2 CASSPRGGALNTEAFF TGTGCCAGCAGCCCCCGTGGGGGGGCATTGAACACTGAAGCTTTCTTT